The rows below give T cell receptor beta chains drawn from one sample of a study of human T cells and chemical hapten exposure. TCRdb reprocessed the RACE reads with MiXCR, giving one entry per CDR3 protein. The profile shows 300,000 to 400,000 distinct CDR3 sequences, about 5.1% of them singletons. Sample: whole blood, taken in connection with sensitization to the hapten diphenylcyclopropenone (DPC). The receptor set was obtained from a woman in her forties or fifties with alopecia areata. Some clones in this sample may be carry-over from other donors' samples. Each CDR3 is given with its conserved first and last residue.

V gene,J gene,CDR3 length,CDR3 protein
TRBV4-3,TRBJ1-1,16,CASSQVRGARVAEAFF
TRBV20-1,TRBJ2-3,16,CSASAGSAGGADTQYF
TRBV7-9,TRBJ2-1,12,CASSFSPNEQFF
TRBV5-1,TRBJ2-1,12,CASSSGRDEQFF
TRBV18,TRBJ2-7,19,CASSPHKPRPGRPTYEQYF
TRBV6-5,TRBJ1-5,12,CATGTINQPQHF
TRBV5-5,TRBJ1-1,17,CASSKRGVETMNTEAFF
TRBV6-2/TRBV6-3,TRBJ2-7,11,CASNDLREQYF
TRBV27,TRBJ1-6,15,CASSSRQGKHSPLHF
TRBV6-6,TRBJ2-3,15,CASNYGQGKTDTQYF
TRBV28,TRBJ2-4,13,CASSFGGRNIQYF
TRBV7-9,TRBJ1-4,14,CASSLDRQGGKLFF
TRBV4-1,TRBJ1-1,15,CASSQVGTADTEAFF
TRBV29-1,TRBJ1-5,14,CSVEDATPGQPQHF
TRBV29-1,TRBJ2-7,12,CSVSGAREEQYF
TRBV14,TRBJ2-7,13,CASKSQGGNEQYF
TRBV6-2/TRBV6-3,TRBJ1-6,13,CASTRDGNSPLHF
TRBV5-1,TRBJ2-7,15,CASSLAGGQQYEQYF
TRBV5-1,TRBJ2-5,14,CASSSNEAKETQYF
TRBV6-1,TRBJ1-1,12,CASKVNTAVAFF
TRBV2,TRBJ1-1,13,CASSGQSNTEAFF
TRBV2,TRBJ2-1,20,CASSERRPGTSPRPDNEQFF
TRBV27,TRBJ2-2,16,CASSYGGTGNTGELFF
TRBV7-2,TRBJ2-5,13,CASSRRGLETQYF
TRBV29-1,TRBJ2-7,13,CSARQSLSYEQYF
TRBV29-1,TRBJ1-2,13,CSVEPTADYGYTF
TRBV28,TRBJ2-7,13,CASSASGRYEQYF
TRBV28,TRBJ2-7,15,CASSTSAGIYYEQYF
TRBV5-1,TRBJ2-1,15,CASSLEVQGADEQFF
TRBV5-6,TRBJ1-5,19,CASSLAGEGLYNSNQPQHF
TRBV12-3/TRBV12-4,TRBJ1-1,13,CASSFFLNTEAFF
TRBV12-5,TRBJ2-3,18,CASGLAILVGDQADTQYF
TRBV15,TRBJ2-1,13,CATSGLDPYEQFF
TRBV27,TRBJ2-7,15,CASSSPGQGAYEQYF
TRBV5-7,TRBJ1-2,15,CASSLARTRNYGYTF
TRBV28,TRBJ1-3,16,CASTLPGGSVGNTIYF
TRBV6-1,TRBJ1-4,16,CASIPRPTATGEKLFF
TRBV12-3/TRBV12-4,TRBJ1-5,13,CASSKTGGQAQHF
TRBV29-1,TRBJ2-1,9,CSVSDGQFF
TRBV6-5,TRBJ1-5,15,CASSSTGPSNQPQHF
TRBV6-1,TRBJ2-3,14,CASRTWAAGDTQYF
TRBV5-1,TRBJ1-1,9,CASSFMAFF
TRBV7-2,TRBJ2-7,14,CASSYEGPSYEQYF
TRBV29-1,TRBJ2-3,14,CSGEASGSADTQYF
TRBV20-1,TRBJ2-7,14,CSASTGTLSYEQYF
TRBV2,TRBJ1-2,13,CASSAAGNYGYTF
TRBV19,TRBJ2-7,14,CASRLADSSYEQYF
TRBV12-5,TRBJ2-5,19,CASGLGIGTDREVLETQYF